The T cell receptor (beta chain) described here comes from a study of Ad26.COV2.S vaccination and SARS-CoV-2 variants. Across the whole study: The COV1001 Ad26.COV2.S trial arm included the donor. Intramuscular Ad26.COV2.S doses were given once or twice, 56 days apart.

This CDR3 has 14 amino acids. V gave up 0 bases and J gave up 0 bases, with 7 bases separating them. Germline V gene lookup returns CDR1 SGHRS and CDR2 YFSETQ. The sample's treatment: 15 to 20 received Ad26.COV2.S at low or high dose, single or two shots; about 5 received placebo; per-sample allocation not given. All samples were drawn on day 63, counting from the first vaccine or placebo injection. Produced via immunoSEQ multiplex PCR; TCRdb's table is partial and in-frame only. The table records about 470,000 clones, about 92% of them present only once. Study-wide findings and caveats: Post-vaccination spike-specific CD8+ and CD4+ T cell responses reportedly had substantial breadth. Participants given vaccine showed non-spike TCR breadth similar to that of placebo recipients.

As for this clone: Its specificity is unknown.

The chain links TRBV5-1 to TRBJ2-7; D may correspond to TRBD1 or TRBD2 (5 bases each). The sequencing used peripheral blood, collected in a trial of Ad26.COV2.S vaccine versus placebo. The origin of this receptor is a person aged 18-65 years who received the Ad26.COV2.S COVID-19 vaccine or a placebo. CDR3 nucleotides: TGCGCCAGCAGCTTGGGAGGGGACTCCTACGAGCAGTACTTC. As protein: CASSLGGDSYEQYF.